Listed here are 27 T cell receptor beta chains from one sample, sequenced in a study of cytotoxic CD8 clonotypes in ibrutinib-treated CLL. The table came from immunoSEQ multiplex PCR; TCRdb's copy has only in-frame clones and leaves some out. Among roughly 40,000 clones listed, nearly 70% were seen once. The starting material was PBMCs, obtained after 12 months of ibrutinib treatment. The receptors stem from a human donor with chronic lymphocytic leukemia.

In nucleotides, the CDR3 is TGTGCCAGCAGCTTAGGGCAGGCGAATCAGCCCCAGCATTTT. This sequence encodes CASSLGQANQPQHF. The V and J genes are TRBV7-2 and TRBJ1-5; D is uncertain. Germline V gene sequence: CDR1 SGHTA, CDR2 FQGNSA. The CDR3 is 14 amino acids. V shed 1 base and J shed 4 bases, with 8 bases lying between them.

The chain combines TRBV7-2 with TRBJ2-1; TRBD1 matches 9 bases. Germline loops: CDR1 SGHTA, CDR2 FQGNSA. V lost 5 bases to trimming and J lost 4 bases; unmatched junction nucleotides: 6. The CDR3 is made up of 15 amino acids. The CDR3 DNA is TGTGCCAGCAGCCCCCGGGACAGGGATTACAATGAGCAGTTCTTC. This codes for CASSPRDRDYNEQFF.

The rearrangement uses TRBV7-3 and TRBJ2-7, with 9 nucleotides matching TRBD2. The germline CDR1 and CDR2 sequences are SGHTA and FQGTGA. The CDR3 has 14 residues. The V segment lost 9 bases and the J segment 5 bases; nucleotides outside the gene matches: 11. CDR3 in DNA: TGTGCCAGTTCGCCGGCGGGAGGGCCGAACGAGCAGTACTTC. This gives the protein CASSPAGGPNEQYF.

This clone has just a few counts. V gene TRBV6-6 combines with J gene TRBJ2-4; TRBD1 is a possible D gene (6 bases). The CDR3 runs 12 residues. Trimming left V 6 bases short and J 11 bases short, with 14 bases between. The germline gives CDR1 MNHNY, CDR2 SVGAGI (reference sequence). DNA for the CDR3: TGTGCCAGCAGCGAGTCTGACAGGTTTCAGTACTTC. Protein: CASSESDRFQYF.

The V call is TRBV19, the J call TRBJ2-1, with D unresolved. From germline, CDR1 is LNHDA and CDR2 SQIVND (reference sequence). The V and J ends lost 1 base and 0 bases respectively, with 13 bases between them. The CDR3 runs to 17 residues. CDR3 in amino acids: CASSIAGPLTSYNEQFF. The CDR3 DNA reads as TGTGCCAGTAGTATAGCGGGCCCGCTGACCTCCTACAATGAGCAGTTCTTC. The whole variable domain, remainder taken from reference TRBV19 and TRBJ2-1, is DGGITQSPKYLFRKEGQNVTLSCEQNLNHDAMYWYRQDPGQGLRLIYYSQIVNDFQKGDIAEGYSVSREKKESFPLTVTSAQKNPTAFYLCASSIAGPLTSYNEQFFGPGTRLTVL.

The chain is built from TRBV5-1 and TRBJ2-6; 10 nucleotides agree with TRBD1. The junction had 3 bases not matched to a gene; V was cut back by 3 bases and J by 0 bases. The CDR3 runs to 17 residues. Germline assignment: CDR1 SGHRS and CDR2 YFSETQ. As DNA, the CDR3 is TGCGCCAGCAGCTCGGGACAGGGGAGCTCTGGGGCCAACGTCCTGACTTTC. It specifies CASSSGQGSSGANVLTF.

The chain couples TRBV7-6 to TRBJ2-7; unclear D gene. Deletions cut 1 base from V and 3 bases from J, with 7 bases between. Germline assignment: CDR1 SGHVS and CDR2 FNYEAQ. The CDR3 has 13 residues. The CDR3 protein is CASSLGADYEQYF. In DNA form, the CDR3 reads TGTGCCAGCAGCTTAGGGGCAGACTACGAGCAGTACTTC.

This clone showed up just a few times. The DNA for the CDR3 is TGCGCCAGCAATGCAGGGTCCTCAACCGGGGAGCTGTTTTTT. Its protein product is CASNAGSSTGELFF. V usage is TRBV10-1 and J usage is TRBJ2-2; D is perhaps TRBD1 (5 bases). CDR3 length: 14 amino acids. The V gene's germline CDR1 is WNHNN and CDR2 SYGVQD (reference sequence). With 7 bases removed from V and 5 bases from J, the gap between germline ends came to 14 bases.

This clone appeared a few times. The chain's CDR3 is CASGGGGHEQFF. In nucleotides, the CDR3 is TGCGCCAGCGGTGGAGGGGGCCATGAGCAGTTCTTC. V usage is TRBV10-1 and J usage is TRBJ2-1, with D maybe TRBD1 (7 bases). From germline, CDR1 is WNHNN and CDR2 SYGVQD (reference sequence). V lost 8 bases, J lost 8 bases, and 13 bases lay in between. The CDR3 has 12 residues.

V gene TRBV6-1 combines with J gene TRBJ2-5; D may be TRBD1 or TRBD2 (5 bases each). CDR3 size: 13 residues. With 6 bases removed from V and 1 base from J, the gap between germline ends came to 9 bases. Germline V gene data show CDR1 as MNHNS and CDR2 as SASEGT. DNA for the CDR3: TGTGCCAGCAGGGGACCCTCCCAAGAGACCCAGTACTTC. This gives the protein CASRGPSQETQYF.

The V gene is TRBV6-1, the J gene TRBJ2-2, with no clear D. Germline CDR1 and CDR2: MNHNS and SASEGT. V lost 4 bases, J lost 4 bases, and 7 bases lay in between. This CDR3 contains 13 residues. The CDR3 region is CASSGGGTGELFF. The CDR3, as DNA: TGTGCCAGCAGTGGTGGTGGCACCGGGGAGCTGTTTTTT.

V usage is TRBV7-9 and J usage is TRBJ2-5; TRBD1 matches at 10 bases. CDR1 and CDR2 (germline): SEHNR, FQNEAQ (reference sequence). J was trimmed by 4 bases and V by 11 bases; bases with no gene match: 10. The CDR3 is made up of 14 amino acids. The CDR3 loop is CAGGRDRGSETQYF. The CDR3 nucleotides read TGTGCCGGAGGCCGGGACAGGGGATCAGAGACCCAGTACTTC.

The V call is TRBV2, the J call TRBJ2-7, with D perhaps TRBD1 or TRBD2 (6 bases each). The V and J ends lost 8 bases and 5 bases respectively, with 19 bases between them. Per germline, CDR1 SNHLY and CDR2 FYNNEI. The CDR3 consists of 14 residues. The CDR3 reads CASPPYWGAHEQYF. The CDR3 DNA sequence: TGTGCCAGCCCGCCTTATTGGGGGGCCCACGAGCAGTACTTC.

The chain is built from TRBV28 and TRBJ2-1; 11 positions match TRBD2. Germline V lookup: CDR1 MDHEN, CDR2 SYDVKM. The CDR3 is 16 amino acids. With V trimmed by 6 bases and J by 3 bases, 7 bases remained unmatched. The CDR3 region is CASRPLLAGGYNEQFF. CDR3 nucleotide sequence: TGTGCCAGCAGGCCCTTGCTAGCGGGAGGCTACAATGAGCAGTTCTTC.

In its sample, this clone was seen a few times. V is TRBV19 and J is TRBJ2-2, with 7 positions matching TRBD2. The germline V gene has CDR1 LNHDA and CDR2 SQIVND (reference sequence). V dropped 4 bases and J dropped 5; count of bases not matched to a gene: 7. The CDR3 runs to 15 residues. CDR3: CASSRAGRVTGELFF. The CDR3 nucleotides are TGTGCCAGTAGTAGGGCAGGGAGGGTGACCGGGGAGCTGTTTTTT.

The chain joins TRBV7-2 to TRBJ1-3; D unresolved. V was shortened by 2 bases and J by 1 base, with 15 bases between the two germline ends. The germline CDR1 and CDR2 sequences are SGHTA and FQGNSA. This CDR3 has 17 amino acids. The CDR3 is CASSLKVGAVSGNTIYF. The CDR3 nucleotides are TGTGCCAGCAGCTTAAAGGTCGGCGCCGTATCTGGAAACACCATATATTTT.

V usage is TRBV4-2 and J usage is TRBJ2-1; 11 nucleotides align to TRBD2. The V segment lost 1 base and the J segment 4 bases; nucleotides outside the gene matches: 3. The germline gives CDR1 LGHNA, CDR2 YNFKEQ. The CDR3 runs to 16 residues. CDR3 region: CASSQAGTSGYNEQFF. CDR3 DNA sequence: TGTGCCAGCAGCCAAGCCGGGACTAGCGGATACAATGAGCAGTTCTTC.

The chain recombines TRBV9 with TRBJ1-2, with 8 bases identical to TRBD1. V was pared by 1 base and J by 4 bases, with 6 bases of the junction left unmatched. In germline, CDR1 is SGDLS, CDR2 YYNGEE. The CDR3 totals 15 residues. The DNA of the CDR3 is TGTGCCAGCAGCGTACAGGAGACAGGGGTCTATGGCTACACCTTC. Amino acid sequence: CASSVQETGVYGYTF.

The J gene is TRBJ1-2, the V gene TRBV21-1; the DNA was not compared with TRBD1, the D call given in the table. TRBV21-1 is classified as a pseudogene. The CDR3 is 16 amino acids. CDR3 region: CASRKDRGQVDYGYTF. The DNA of the CDR3 is TGTGCCAGCAGAAAGGACAGGGGGCAGGTGGACTATGGCTACACCTTC.

J is TRBJ2-1 and V is TRBV11-2, with 8 bases fitting TRBD2. The CDR3 spans 16 residues. CDR1 is SGHAT, CDR2 FQNNGV, per germline. V was clipped by 1 base and J by 5 bases; unmatched bases: 7. CDR3 in amino acids: CASSLGNLAGDNEQFF. The CDR3 region has the DNA TGTGCCAGCAGCTTAGGTAACCTAGCGGGTGACAATGAGCAGTTCTTC.

The CDR3: CASSWSGTVYGYTF. The CDR3 nucleotides are TGTGCCAGCAGTTGGTCCGGGACAGTCTATGGCTACACCTTC. The chain has TRBV28 and TRBJ1-2; 7 bases map to TRBD1. Looked up from germline, CDR1 is MDHEN and CDR2 is SYDVKM. Trimming removed 4 bases from V and 4 bases from J; junction bases left unmatched: 6. The CDR3 is 14 residues long.

The chain has TRBV15 and TRBJ2-1, with TRBD1 identical over 9 bases. This CDR3 comprises 16 residues. Germline CDR1 is LNHNV and CDR2 is YYDKDF (reference sequence). Trimming took 3 bases from V and 5 from J; bases not matched to a gene: 8. The CDR3 reads CATSRSRTGANNEQFF. For the CDR3, the DNA is TGTGCCACCAGCAGGTCAAGGACAGGGGCCAACAATGAGCAGTTCTTC.

In this sample, this clone is medium-sized. The V call is TRBV28, the J call TRBJ2-3; the D gene is possibly TRBD2 (5 bases). V gave up 3 bases and J gave up 6 bases, with 19 bases separating them. The length of the CDR3 is 16 residues. The germline CDR1 and CDR2 sequences are MDHEN and SYDVKM. Here the CDR3 reads CASSFAAAFTMDTQYF. CDR3 bases: TGTGCCAGCAGTTTTGCAGCGGCATTCACGATGGATACGCAGTATTTT.

This clone has just a few counts. V and J are TRBV7-3 and TRBJ1-2; D may be TRBD1 (5 bases). The V end was cut by 1 base, the J end by 3 bases, with 12 bases between. The CDR3 runs to 15 residues. Germline loops: CDR1 SGHTA, CDR2 FQGTGA. CDR3 in amino acids: CASSLSPGEHYGYTF. The CDR3 nucleotides are TGTGCCAGCAGCTTAAGTCCGGGGGAACACTATGGCTACACCTTC.

V gene TRBV23-1 combines with J gene TRBJ1-5; 10 nucleotides agree with TRBD1. TRBV23-1 qualifies as an ORF whose function is uncertain. The CDR3 runs 16 residues. Losses at the gene ends were 4 bases for V and 4 bases for J; bases not matched to a gene: 7. CDR3 nucleotides: TGCGCCAGCAGTCTTAAGCCGGGACAGGGGAATCAGCCCCAGCATTTT. It translates to CASSLKPGQGNQPQHF.

This chain joins TRBV5-4 and TRBJ2-5, with D perhaps matching TRBD2 (6 bases). Trimming took 0 bases from V and 5 from J, leaving 11 bases between them. The CDR3 is 14 amino acids. CDR1 and CDR2 from the germline V gene are SGHNT and YYREEE (reference sequence). The CDR3 DNA follows: TGTGCCAGCAGCTTGGGTGGGAGGCGGGAGACCCAGTACTTC. It is translated as CASSLGGRRETQYF.

The V call is TRBV6-6, the J call TRBJ1-2, with no clear D. V was pared by 8 bases and J by 9 bases, with 13 bases between. The CDR3 totals 11 residues. Per germline, CDR1 MNHNY and CDR2 SVGAGI (reference sequence). The DNA of the CDR3 is TGTGCCAGCTTGGTCGCTACCCGCTACACCTTC. Protein: CASLVATRYTF.